This T cell receptor (beta chain) was sequenced for a study of T cells in Graves' hyperthyroidism and ophthalmopathy. Points from the study as a whole: The model forecast ophthalmopathy, anticipating it by a median around 6.4 months before onset.

What was amplified from RNA transcripts were TCR beta CDR3 regions. When the TCR CDR3 underwent first-round RT-PCR, the HTBI primer set was used. From the multiplex PCR reads, TCRdb called clonotypes with MiXCR, one entry per CDR3 protein. The table lists 300,000 to 450,000 distinct CDR3 sequences, approximately 17% of them singletons. The PBMCs were sourced from fresh peripheral blood (about 10 ml). Germline V gene data show CDR1 as PRHDT and CDR2 as FYEKMQ (reference sequence). The CDR3 has 14 amino acids. The J segment lost 1 base and the V segment lost 6 bases, leaving 3 bases of the junction unmatched. This clonotype was seen a handful of times. Antigen specificity is unknown.

Material: blood. This receptor was identified in a man aged 18 to 29 with Graves' ophthalmopathy. The chain couples TRBV13 to TRBJ1-5; TRBD1 agrees at 7 bases. The CDR3 region is CASRSRGSNQPQHF. CDR3 nucleotide sequence: TGTGCCAGCAGGTCCAGGGGGAGCAATCAGCCCCAGCATTTT.